This T cell receptor (beta chain) was identified during a study of early T cells in non-severe SARS-CoV-2 infection. Study as a whole: Sequenced material consisted of bulk RNA (from unsorted whole blood), and chains were unpaired.

Worth noting for this clonotype: Antigen specificity is unknown.

This CDR3 region has 13 residues. V dropped 2 bases and J dropped 2 bases, with 10 bases sitting between them. CDR1 and CDR2 from the germline V gene are DFQATT and SNEGSKA (reference sequence). General study findings and limits: VDJdb matching favored anti-spike CD8 responses, missing private and CD4 specificities.

Researchers attached unique molecular identifiers to individual cDNA molecules. TCRdb redid the calling of the 5' RACE reads with MiXCR, one entry per CDR3 protein. The sample records about 92,000 distinct CDR3 sequences, roughly 17% being singletons. Sequenced: whole blood. The chain recombines TRBV20-1 with TRBJ2-7, with D unresolved. The clonotype originates from an adult who was a healthcare worker with PCR-confirmed SARS-CoV-2 infection or an uninfected control (not recorded which). The CDR3 is CSARSRFTYEQYF. In DNA form, the CDR3 reads TGCAGTGCTAGATCGAGGTTCACCTACGAGCAGTACTTC.